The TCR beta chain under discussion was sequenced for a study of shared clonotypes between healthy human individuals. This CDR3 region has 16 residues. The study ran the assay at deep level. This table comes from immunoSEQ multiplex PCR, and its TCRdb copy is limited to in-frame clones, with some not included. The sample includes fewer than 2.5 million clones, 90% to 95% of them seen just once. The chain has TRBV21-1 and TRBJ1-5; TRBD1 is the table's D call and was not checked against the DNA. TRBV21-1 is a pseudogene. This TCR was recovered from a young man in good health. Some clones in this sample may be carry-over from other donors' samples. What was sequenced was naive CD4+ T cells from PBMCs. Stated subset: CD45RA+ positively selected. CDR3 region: CASGNGGTGGNQPQHF. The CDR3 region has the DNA TGTGCCAGCGGAAACGGTGGGACAGGGGGCAATCAGCCCCAGCATTTT.